This T cell receptor beta chain was documented in a study of blood T cells in healthy people across ages. After removal of 5 bases from V and 6 bases from J, the junction contained 4 bases not matched to a gene. The CDR3 spans 14 residues. Germline CDR1 LGHNA, CDR2 YNFKEQ. The sample, around 9.9 milliliters of peripheral blood, was drawn from each donor. A sample-barcoded 5' primer and a J-beta primer mix were used in a second PCR of roughly 7 to 11 cycles. Tags on each cDNA molecule came from a template-switch adaptor with 12 random nucleotides. From the 5' RACE reads, TCRdb called clonotypes with MiXCR, one entry per CDR3 protein. Here the sample spans around 670,000 distinct CDR3 sequences, about 30% being singletons. Study-level results: It was not known whether donors were CMV positive (a possible confounder of expanded clonotype changes). Diversity of TCR beta per million T cells declined in a roughly linear way with age.

This clonotype was counted a few times. Its antigen is undetermined. This sequence originates from a woman of 80 years or more in good health. The chain is built from TRBV4-2 and TRBJ2-3; 11 bases are shared with TRBD2. The sample comprised blood. CDR3 DNA sequence: TGTGCCAGCAGCATAGCGGGGGGGCTGGATACGCAGTATTTT. It codes for CASSIAGGLDTQYF.